This entry concerns a single TCR beta chain. Its antigen is unknown. These data are taken from a study of T-cell reconstitution after alpha-beta-depleted transplantation in children. It was with unique molecular identifiers that the TCRbeta library was prepared. TCRdb re-analysed the PCR reads in MiXCR, keeping a single row per CDR3 protein. The sample contains about 580,000 distinct CDR3 sequences, roughly 24% of which appear only once. Points from the study as a whole: Several hundred expanded graft clones reportedly supplied alpha-beta T cells about two months after transplant. Some patients' high day-60 TCRbeta diversity was attributed to recipient cells surviving conditioning. By one year post-transplant, T-cell counts and diversity largely arose from T cells that were newly produced.

Sequences were derived from PBMCs, mostly from graft donor cells, sampled 360 days after TCRalphabeta/CD19-depleted stem cell transplant. This TCR was recovered from a boy under three years old who had a stem cell transplant for acute myeloid leukemia, so the T cells may come from the graft donor.

CDR3 residues: CASSPKDRRNSPLHF. The CDR3 DNA reads TGTGCCAGCAGCCCGAAGGACAGACGGAATTCACCCCTCCACTTT. This chain connects TRBV3-1 to TRBJ1-6, with D maybe TRBD1 (6 bases). The V end was cut by 4 bases, the J end by 7 bases, with 14 bases between. The CDR3 totals 15 residues. CDR1 is LGHDT, CDR2 YNNKEL, per germline (reference sequence).